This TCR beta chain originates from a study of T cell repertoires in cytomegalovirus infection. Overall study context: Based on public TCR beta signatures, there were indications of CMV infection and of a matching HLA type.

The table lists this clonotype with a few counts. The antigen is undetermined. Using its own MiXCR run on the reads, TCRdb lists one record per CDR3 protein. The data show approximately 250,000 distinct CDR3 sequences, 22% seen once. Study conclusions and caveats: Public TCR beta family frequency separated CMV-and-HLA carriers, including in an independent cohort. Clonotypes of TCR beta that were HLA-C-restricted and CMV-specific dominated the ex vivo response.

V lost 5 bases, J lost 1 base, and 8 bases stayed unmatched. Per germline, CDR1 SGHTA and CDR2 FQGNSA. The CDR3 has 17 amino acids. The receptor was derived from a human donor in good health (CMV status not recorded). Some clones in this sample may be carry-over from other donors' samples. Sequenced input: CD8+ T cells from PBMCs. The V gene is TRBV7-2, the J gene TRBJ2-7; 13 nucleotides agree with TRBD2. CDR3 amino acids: CASSRLAGGSRSYEQYF. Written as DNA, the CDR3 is TGTGCCAGCAGCCGACTAGCGGGGGGTTCGAGGTCCTACGAGCAGTACTTC.